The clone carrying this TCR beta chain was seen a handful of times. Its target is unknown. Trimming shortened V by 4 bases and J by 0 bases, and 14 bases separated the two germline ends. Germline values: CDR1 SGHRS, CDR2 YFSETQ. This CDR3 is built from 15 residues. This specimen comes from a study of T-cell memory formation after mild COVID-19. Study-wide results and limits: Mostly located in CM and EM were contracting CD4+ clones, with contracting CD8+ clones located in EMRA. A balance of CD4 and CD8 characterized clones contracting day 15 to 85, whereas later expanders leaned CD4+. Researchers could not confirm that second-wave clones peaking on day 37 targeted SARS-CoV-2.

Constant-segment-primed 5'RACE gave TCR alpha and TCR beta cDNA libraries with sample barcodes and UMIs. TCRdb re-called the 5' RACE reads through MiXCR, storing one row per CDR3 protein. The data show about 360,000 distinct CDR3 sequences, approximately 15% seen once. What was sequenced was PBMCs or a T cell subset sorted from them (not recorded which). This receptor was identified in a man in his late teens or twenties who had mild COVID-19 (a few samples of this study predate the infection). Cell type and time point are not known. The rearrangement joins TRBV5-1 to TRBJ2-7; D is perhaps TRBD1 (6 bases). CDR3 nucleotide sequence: TGCGCCAGCAGCACAAGCCGGGACAACTCCTACGAGCAGTACTTC. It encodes CASSTSRDNSYEQYF. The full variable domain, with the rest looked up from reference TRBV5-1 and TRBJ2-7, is KAGVTQTPRYLIKTRGQQVTLSCSPISGHRSVSWYQQTPGQGLQFLFEYFSETQRNKGNFPGRFSGRQFSNSRSEMNVSTLELGDSALYLCASSTSRDNSYEQYFGPGTRLTVT.